This T cell receptor beta chain is drawn from a study of blood T cells in healthy people across ages. Together with a sample-barcoded 5' primer, a J-beta primer mix was included in a second PCR lasting about 6 to 11 cycles. TCRdb used MiXCR to reprocess the 5' RACE reads, holding one entry per CDR3 protein. The sample holds some 700,000 distinct CDR3 sequences; around 40% are singletons and the top ten take 20% to 25%. This sequence originates from a woman aged 55-70 years in good health. The material sequenced was blood.

The CDR3 is CSAFRGTSTGELFF. The CDR3 bases are TGCAGTGCCTTCCGTGGGACCAGCACCGGGGAGCTGTTTTTT. The gene calls are TRBV20-1 and TRBJ2-2; D tentatively fits TRBD1 or TRBD2 (5 bases each). Germline CDR1 is DFQATT and CDR2 is SNEGSKA (reference sequence). The length of the CDR3 is 14 residues. V was trimmed by 6 bases and J by 4 bases, leaving 15 bases between them.